This T cell receptor beta chain originates from a study of blood T cells in healthy people across ages. Broader study findings: Underestimates were what the diversity estimates from one million T cells were considered to be. Reliance upon unsorted PBMCs precluded definitive naive versus antigen-experienced comparison.

This CDR3 has 14 amino acids. Trimming stripped 7 bases from V and 0 bases from J, with 13 bases between. Alongside a J-beta primer mix, a sample-barcoded 5' primer served in a second PCR lasting roughly 7 to 11 cycles. Tagging of each cDNA molecule was performed by a template-switch adaptor with 12 random nucleotides. CDR3-containing paired-end reads numbering at least 2.5 million came from each sample. A single record per CDR3 protein comes from TCRdb applying MiXCR to the 5' RACE reads. The profile shows about 1.7 million distinct CDR3 sequences, about 30% of them singletons. About this clonotype itself: The antigen remains undetermined.

The sequencing sample was made of blood. The gene calls are TRBV12-3 or TRBV12-4 and TRBJ2-7; perhaps TRBD1 as D (6 bases). This TCR was sampled from a woman aged 30 to 39 in good health. In DNA, the CDR3 is TGTGCCAGCACCGCGACAGGAAACTCCTACGAGCAGTACTTC. Its protein product is CASTATGNSYEQYF.